These 19 T cell receptor beta chains were sequenced from one sample in a study of T cell clonality in common variable immunodeficiency. Study-wide points: Fewer deletions and N-nucleotide insertions were reportedly seen in common variable immunodeficiency TCR beta sequences.

Here immunoSEQ multiplex PCR was the method, and the copy in TCRdb shows in-frame clones only, minus some. Captured here are approximately 30,000 clones, none seen once; the top ten comprise around 7%. Their antigens remain unidentified. Sequences were obtained from peripheral blood mononuclear cells. The source is a human donor with common variable immunodeficiency.

Comment on this clone: The DNA ends 3 residues before the CDR3 does, and the rest of the CDR3 is filled in from the germline J gene. The rearrangement links TRBV19 to TRBJ1-4; 9 bases map to TRBD1. The junction had 8 bases not matched to a gene; V was cut back by 5 bases and J by 10 bases. CDR3 length: 14 residues. Germline lookup yields CDR1 LNHDA and CDR2 SQIVND (reference sequence). CDR3 sequence: CASSPGQGSGKLFF. Partial CDR3 DNA: TGTGCCAGTAGTCCCGGACAGGGGTCGGGAAAA.

This clone was counted many times. A read error is possible here, since a much larger clone lies one base away. Read sequence stops 3 residues before the CDR3 end, and the germline J gene provides the missing end. This rearrangement joins TRBV7-2 to TRBJ1-5, with D possibly being TRBD1 (6 bases). Germline lookup yields CDR1 SGHTA and CDR2 FQGNSA. The germline V and J ends were trimmed by 5 bases and 4 bases, with 9 bases remaining between them. The CDR3 extends over 13 amino acids. The CDR3 is CASSVDRNQPQHF. The part of the CDR3 DNA that was read is TGTGCCAGCAGCGTAGACAGGAATCAGCCC.

This clone has more than one count but fewer than ten. The read halts 3 residues ahead of the CDR3 end, with the missing end drawn from the germline J gene. This chain uses TRBV10-3 with TRBJ2-7; no firm D call. CDR3 length: 12 residues. V lost 3 bases and J lost 2, with 5 bases in between. Germline V gene data show CDR1 as ENHRY and CDR2 as SYGVKD. The covered CDR3 bases are TGTGCCATCAGTGACGAGGCCTACGAG. This sequence encodes CAISDEAYE. The full CDR3 protein is CAISDEAYEQYF.

Ten or more counts support this clone. The read halts 3 residues ahead of the CDR3 end, with the missing end drawn from the germline J gene. The chain couples TRBV30 to TRBJ1-2; possible D gene TRBD1, 5 bases. Looked up from germline, CDR1 is GTSNPN and CDR2 is SVGIG (reference sequence). The CDR3 extends over 10 amino acids. The covered CDR3 bases are TGTGCCTGCAGGGTGGCGGGC. Its translation is CACRVAG. The whole CDR3 region reads CACRVAGYTF. The variable domain in full, with the rest retrieved from reference TRBV30 and TRBJ1-2, is SQTIHQWPATLVQPVGSPLSLECTVEGTSNPNLYWYRQAAGRGLQLLFYSVGIGQISSEVPQNLSASRPQDRQFILSSKKLLLSDSGFYLCACRVAGYTFGSGTRLTVV.

This clone is labeled as medium-sized. Read coverage stops 3 residues before the CDR3 terminus; the germline J gene supplies the remainder. This sequence joins TRBV14 and TRBJ2-3, with 8 bases aligning to TRBD2. Germline V CDR1 and CDR2: SGHDN, FVKESK. Trimming at V came to 0 bases and at J to 0 bases, leaving 8 bases not matched to a gene. This CDR3 region has 18 residues. The part of the CDR3 DNA that was read is TGTGCCAGCAGCCAAGATTCGGGAACTAGCGGTAGCACAGATACG. It specifies CASSQDSGTSGSTDT. The whole CDR3 sequence is CASSQDSGTSGSTDTQYF.

With regard to this clone: The missing CDR3 end, 3 residues past where the read stops, is filled in from the germline J gene. The chain uses TRBV19 and TRBJ2-3, with a weak D call TRBD1 (6 bases). Germline CDR1 is LNHDA and CDR2 is SQIVND (reference sequence). The CDR3 extends over 16 amino acids. Between the trimmed V and J ends, which lost 9 bases and 4 bases, there was a span of 23 bases. CDR3 sequence: CASSLRQAESSDTQYF. The CDR3 bases that were read are TGTGCCAGCAGCCTCCGACAGGCAGAAAGCTCAGATACG.

Many counts were recorded for this clone. The CDR3 end falls 3 residues outside the read, so it is completed with the germline J gene. The chain uses TRBV10-3 and TRBJ1-1; D unclear. Trimming stripped 1 base from V and 0 bases from J, with 12 bases between. The V gene's germline CDR1 is ENHRY and CDR2 SYGVKD. The CDR3 contains 16 residues. The CDR3 protein is CAISELAEGLNTEAFF. The CDR3 bases that were read are TGTGCCATCAGTGAGTTGGCAGAAGGGTTGAACACTGAA.

This clone came up many times. The CDR3 end falls 3 residues outside the read, so it is completed with the germline J gene. The chain recombines TRBV20-1 with TRBJ2-4, with D possibly being TRBD2 (6 bases). The germline V gene encodes CDR1 DFQATT and CDR2 SNEGSKA (reference sequence). This CDR3 region has 11 residues. The part of the CDR3 DNA that was read is TGCAGTGCTAGAGTTCGGGGGACT. It is translated as CSARVRGT. The full CDR3 protein reads CSARVRGTQYF.

This clone was observed many times. The DNA ends 3 residues before the CDR3 does, and the rest of the CDR3 is filled in from the germline J gene. V usage is TRBV7-6 and J usage is TRBJ2-1; 12 nucleotides agree with TRBD2. In germline, CDR1 is SGHVS, CDR2 FNYEAQ. V was pared by 1 base and J by 3 bases, with 1 base of the junction left unmatched. The CDR3 spans 16 residues. The DNA read from the CDR3 is TGTGCCAGCAGCTTAGAACTAGCGGGAGGCTACAATGAG. Translated, it gives CASSLELAGGYNE. The whole CDR3 sequence is CASSLELAGGYNEQFF.

This clone was seen a few times. The CDR3 goes on 3 residues after the read ends, and that part is filled in from the germline J gene. The rearrangement links TRBV7-9 to TRBJ1-6; D is possibly TRBD1 (5 bases). This CDR3 comprises 14 residues. CDR1 is SEHNR and CDR2 is FQNEAQ in the germline V gene (reference sequence). Trimming pared 3 bases from V and 9 bases from J, leaving 12 bases between. The DNA read from the CDR3 is TGTGCCAGCAGCTTGGGGGGGACCGGTTCACCC. Translating it yields CASSLGGTGSP. The entire CDR3 reads CASSLGGTGSPLHF.

This clone was seen only a few times. The CDR3 end is not reached by the read, which stops 3 residues before it; the germline J gene fills it in. This chain links TRBV7-6 with TRBJ2-7, with a possible D match to TRBD2 (7 bases). Trimming pared 1 base from V and 5 bases from J, leaving 15 bases between. This CDR3 is built from 15 residues. CDR1 and CDR2 (germline): SGHVS, FNYEAQ. The DNA read from the CDR3 is TGTGCCAGCAGCTTAGTTGGGGCGGGGGCGGACGAG. This sequence encodes CASSLVGAGADE. The CDR3, in full, reads CASSLVGAGADEQYF. Filled out from reference TRBV7-6 and TRBJ2-7, the complete variable domain reads GAGVSQSPRYKVTKRGQDVALRCDPISGHVSLYWYRQALGQGPEFLTYFNYEAQQDKSGLPNDRFSAERPEGSISTLTIQRTEQRDSAMYRCASSLVGAGADEQYFGPGTRLTVT.

This clone was seen more than once but under ten times. The read is 3 residues too short to cover the CDR3 end, so that end is filled in from the germline J gene. The rearrangement joins TRBV19 to TRBJ2-3; TRBD1 is a possible D gene (6 bases). The CDR3 has 14 amino acids. The ends were cut back, 8 bases at V and 0 bases at J, with 12 bases in the middle. CDR1 and CDR2 (germline): LNHDA, SQIVND (reference sequence). Incomplete CDR3 DNA: TGTGCCAGTGTGGGGGCCGCTAGCACAGATACG. Translating gives CASVGAASTDT. The full CDR3 sequence reads CASVGAASTDTQYF.

This clone came up many times. The CDR3 end is not reached by the read, which stops 3 residues before it; the germline J gene fills it in. V and J are TRBV2 and TRBJ1-1, with D unclear. This CDR3 region has 13 residues. Germline CDR1 SNHLY, CDR2 FYNNEI. V dropped 6 bases and J dropped 1 base, with 9 bases sitting between them. CDR3: CASSTTQNTEAFF. The sequenced CDR3 bases are TGTGCCAGCAGCACCACACAGAACACTGAA.

This clone was counted at least ten times. The CDR3 end lies 3 residues beyond the end of the read and is filled in from the germline J gene. The V call is TRBV20-1, the J call TRBJ2-3; D perhaps matches TRBD1 (5 bases). Trimming removed 6 bases at V and 0 bases at J, with 13 bases between. The CDR3 extends over 14 amino acids. The germline CDR1 and CDR2 sequences are DFQATT and SNEGSKA (reference sequence). CDR3 loop: CSAPETESTDTQYF. Partial CDR3 DNA: TGCAGTGCCCCGGAGACAGAAAGCACAGATACG.

Points on this clone: The read ends 3 residues shy of where the CDR3 ends; the end is completed using the germline J gene. At the DNA level, this CDR3 is encoded by other sequences in the same sample as well. This chain uses TRBV18 with TRBJ2-6; TRBD2 is a possible D gene (5 bases). The length of the CDR3 is 19 residues. Per germline, CDR1 KGHSH and CDR2 LQKENI. Between the trimmed V and J ends, which lost 6 bases and 4 bases, there was a span of 25 bases. CDR3 bases read: TGTGCCAGCTCGCAACGAGGTCGGGGTCTCGCTTCGGGGGCCAACGTC. Protein: CASSQRGRGLASGANV. The complete CDR3 sequence is CASSQRGRGLASGANVLTF.

CDR3 bases read: TGTGCCAGCAGCCAGAGTGTGGTAAATTCACCC. As protein: CASSQSVVNSP. The full-length CDR3 reads as CASSQSVVNSPLHF. J is TRBJ1-6 and V is TRBV11-1; D ambiguous. The read is 3 residues too short to cover the CDR3 end, so that end is filled in from the germline J gene. The CDR3 has 14 residues. V lost 5 bases, J lost 7 bases, and 12 bases lay in between. Germline assignment: CDR1 SGHAT and CDR2 FQDESV (reference sequence).

The table lists this clone with many counts. The CDR3 end lies 3 residues beyond the end of the read and is filled in from the germline J gene. The chain employs TRBV7-8 and TRBJ1-2, with TRBD1 matching over 7 bases. This CDR3 spans 12 amino acids. Germline trimming cut 1 base from V and 7 bases from J; bases unmatched to any gene: 0. Per the germline V gene, CDR1 is SGHVS and CDR2 is FQNEAQ. The DNA read from the CDR3 is TGTGCCAGCAGCTTAGACAGGGGTGGC. Its translation is CASSLDRGG. The full CDR3 is CASSLDRGGYTF.

This clone occurred a few times. Partial CDR3 DNA: TGTGCCAGCAGCTCAAGCCCCTCCTACGAG. It yields the protein CASSSSPSYE. The full CDR3 reads CASSSSPSYEQYF. The chain joins TRBV7-2 to TRBJ2-7; D not resolved. The DNA ends 3 residues before the CDR3 does, and the rest of the CDR3 is filled in from the germline J gene. Germline CDR1 and CDR2: SGHTA and FQGNSA. This CDR3 is built from 13 residues. V was trimmed by 4 bases and J by 0 bases, leaving 7 bases between them.

The sequenced CDR3 bases are TGTGCCAGTAGTATAGCCTCCAGACAGGGCTCCTACGAG. Its protein is CASSIASRQGSYE. The entire CDR3 is CASSIASRQGSYEQYF. The rearrangement uses TRBV19 and TRBJ2-7; TRBD1 matches 7 bases. The read comes to an end 3 residues before the CDR3 does, leaving the germline J gene to fill in the end. Per the germline V gene, CDR1 is LNHDA and CDR2 is SQIVND (reference sequence). The CDR3 is 16 residues long. V gave up 1 base and J gave up 0 bases; unmatched junction bases: 6. Looking up the rest from reference TRBV19 and TRBJ2-7 gives the full variable domain: DGGITQSPKYLFRKEGQNVTLSCEQNLNHDAMYWYRQDPGQGLRLIYYSQIVNDFQKGDIAEGYSVSREKKESFPLTVTSAQKNPTAFYLCASSIASRQGSYEQYFGPGTRLTVT.